This T cell receptor beta chain stems from a study of blood T cell repertoires in COVID-19. About the research overall: Samples taken during acute and convalescent COVID-19 were collected in the United States, Italy and Spain. T cells, B-cell-depleted T cells, or PBMCs provided the cDNA or gDNA that served as material.

CDR3 length equals 15 residues. J gave up 6 bases and V 4 bases, and 7 bases lay outside the gene matches. The V gene's germline CDR1 is SGHRS and CDR2 YFSETQ. This clone was counted only a few times. In the authors' methods: Estimation of nucleated cell counts was performed using reference gene primer amplification. Profiling relied on immunoSEQ multiplex PCR, and the TCRdb table lists in-frame clones only, not all of them. V, J and clone size are taken as reported in that table, and D and trimming were inferred from the DNA itself. The table lists approximately 210,000 clones, 82% of them singletons.

The TCR comes from a woman in her thirties or forties with acute or convalescent COVID-19. Sequenced: peripheral blood. This rearrangement joins TRBV5-1 to TRBJ2-2, with 9 bases that match TRBD2. The CDR3 DNA reads as TGCGCCAGCAGCCCGGGACTAGCAATCGCCGGGGAGCTGTTTTTT. Protein: CASSPGLAIAGELFF.